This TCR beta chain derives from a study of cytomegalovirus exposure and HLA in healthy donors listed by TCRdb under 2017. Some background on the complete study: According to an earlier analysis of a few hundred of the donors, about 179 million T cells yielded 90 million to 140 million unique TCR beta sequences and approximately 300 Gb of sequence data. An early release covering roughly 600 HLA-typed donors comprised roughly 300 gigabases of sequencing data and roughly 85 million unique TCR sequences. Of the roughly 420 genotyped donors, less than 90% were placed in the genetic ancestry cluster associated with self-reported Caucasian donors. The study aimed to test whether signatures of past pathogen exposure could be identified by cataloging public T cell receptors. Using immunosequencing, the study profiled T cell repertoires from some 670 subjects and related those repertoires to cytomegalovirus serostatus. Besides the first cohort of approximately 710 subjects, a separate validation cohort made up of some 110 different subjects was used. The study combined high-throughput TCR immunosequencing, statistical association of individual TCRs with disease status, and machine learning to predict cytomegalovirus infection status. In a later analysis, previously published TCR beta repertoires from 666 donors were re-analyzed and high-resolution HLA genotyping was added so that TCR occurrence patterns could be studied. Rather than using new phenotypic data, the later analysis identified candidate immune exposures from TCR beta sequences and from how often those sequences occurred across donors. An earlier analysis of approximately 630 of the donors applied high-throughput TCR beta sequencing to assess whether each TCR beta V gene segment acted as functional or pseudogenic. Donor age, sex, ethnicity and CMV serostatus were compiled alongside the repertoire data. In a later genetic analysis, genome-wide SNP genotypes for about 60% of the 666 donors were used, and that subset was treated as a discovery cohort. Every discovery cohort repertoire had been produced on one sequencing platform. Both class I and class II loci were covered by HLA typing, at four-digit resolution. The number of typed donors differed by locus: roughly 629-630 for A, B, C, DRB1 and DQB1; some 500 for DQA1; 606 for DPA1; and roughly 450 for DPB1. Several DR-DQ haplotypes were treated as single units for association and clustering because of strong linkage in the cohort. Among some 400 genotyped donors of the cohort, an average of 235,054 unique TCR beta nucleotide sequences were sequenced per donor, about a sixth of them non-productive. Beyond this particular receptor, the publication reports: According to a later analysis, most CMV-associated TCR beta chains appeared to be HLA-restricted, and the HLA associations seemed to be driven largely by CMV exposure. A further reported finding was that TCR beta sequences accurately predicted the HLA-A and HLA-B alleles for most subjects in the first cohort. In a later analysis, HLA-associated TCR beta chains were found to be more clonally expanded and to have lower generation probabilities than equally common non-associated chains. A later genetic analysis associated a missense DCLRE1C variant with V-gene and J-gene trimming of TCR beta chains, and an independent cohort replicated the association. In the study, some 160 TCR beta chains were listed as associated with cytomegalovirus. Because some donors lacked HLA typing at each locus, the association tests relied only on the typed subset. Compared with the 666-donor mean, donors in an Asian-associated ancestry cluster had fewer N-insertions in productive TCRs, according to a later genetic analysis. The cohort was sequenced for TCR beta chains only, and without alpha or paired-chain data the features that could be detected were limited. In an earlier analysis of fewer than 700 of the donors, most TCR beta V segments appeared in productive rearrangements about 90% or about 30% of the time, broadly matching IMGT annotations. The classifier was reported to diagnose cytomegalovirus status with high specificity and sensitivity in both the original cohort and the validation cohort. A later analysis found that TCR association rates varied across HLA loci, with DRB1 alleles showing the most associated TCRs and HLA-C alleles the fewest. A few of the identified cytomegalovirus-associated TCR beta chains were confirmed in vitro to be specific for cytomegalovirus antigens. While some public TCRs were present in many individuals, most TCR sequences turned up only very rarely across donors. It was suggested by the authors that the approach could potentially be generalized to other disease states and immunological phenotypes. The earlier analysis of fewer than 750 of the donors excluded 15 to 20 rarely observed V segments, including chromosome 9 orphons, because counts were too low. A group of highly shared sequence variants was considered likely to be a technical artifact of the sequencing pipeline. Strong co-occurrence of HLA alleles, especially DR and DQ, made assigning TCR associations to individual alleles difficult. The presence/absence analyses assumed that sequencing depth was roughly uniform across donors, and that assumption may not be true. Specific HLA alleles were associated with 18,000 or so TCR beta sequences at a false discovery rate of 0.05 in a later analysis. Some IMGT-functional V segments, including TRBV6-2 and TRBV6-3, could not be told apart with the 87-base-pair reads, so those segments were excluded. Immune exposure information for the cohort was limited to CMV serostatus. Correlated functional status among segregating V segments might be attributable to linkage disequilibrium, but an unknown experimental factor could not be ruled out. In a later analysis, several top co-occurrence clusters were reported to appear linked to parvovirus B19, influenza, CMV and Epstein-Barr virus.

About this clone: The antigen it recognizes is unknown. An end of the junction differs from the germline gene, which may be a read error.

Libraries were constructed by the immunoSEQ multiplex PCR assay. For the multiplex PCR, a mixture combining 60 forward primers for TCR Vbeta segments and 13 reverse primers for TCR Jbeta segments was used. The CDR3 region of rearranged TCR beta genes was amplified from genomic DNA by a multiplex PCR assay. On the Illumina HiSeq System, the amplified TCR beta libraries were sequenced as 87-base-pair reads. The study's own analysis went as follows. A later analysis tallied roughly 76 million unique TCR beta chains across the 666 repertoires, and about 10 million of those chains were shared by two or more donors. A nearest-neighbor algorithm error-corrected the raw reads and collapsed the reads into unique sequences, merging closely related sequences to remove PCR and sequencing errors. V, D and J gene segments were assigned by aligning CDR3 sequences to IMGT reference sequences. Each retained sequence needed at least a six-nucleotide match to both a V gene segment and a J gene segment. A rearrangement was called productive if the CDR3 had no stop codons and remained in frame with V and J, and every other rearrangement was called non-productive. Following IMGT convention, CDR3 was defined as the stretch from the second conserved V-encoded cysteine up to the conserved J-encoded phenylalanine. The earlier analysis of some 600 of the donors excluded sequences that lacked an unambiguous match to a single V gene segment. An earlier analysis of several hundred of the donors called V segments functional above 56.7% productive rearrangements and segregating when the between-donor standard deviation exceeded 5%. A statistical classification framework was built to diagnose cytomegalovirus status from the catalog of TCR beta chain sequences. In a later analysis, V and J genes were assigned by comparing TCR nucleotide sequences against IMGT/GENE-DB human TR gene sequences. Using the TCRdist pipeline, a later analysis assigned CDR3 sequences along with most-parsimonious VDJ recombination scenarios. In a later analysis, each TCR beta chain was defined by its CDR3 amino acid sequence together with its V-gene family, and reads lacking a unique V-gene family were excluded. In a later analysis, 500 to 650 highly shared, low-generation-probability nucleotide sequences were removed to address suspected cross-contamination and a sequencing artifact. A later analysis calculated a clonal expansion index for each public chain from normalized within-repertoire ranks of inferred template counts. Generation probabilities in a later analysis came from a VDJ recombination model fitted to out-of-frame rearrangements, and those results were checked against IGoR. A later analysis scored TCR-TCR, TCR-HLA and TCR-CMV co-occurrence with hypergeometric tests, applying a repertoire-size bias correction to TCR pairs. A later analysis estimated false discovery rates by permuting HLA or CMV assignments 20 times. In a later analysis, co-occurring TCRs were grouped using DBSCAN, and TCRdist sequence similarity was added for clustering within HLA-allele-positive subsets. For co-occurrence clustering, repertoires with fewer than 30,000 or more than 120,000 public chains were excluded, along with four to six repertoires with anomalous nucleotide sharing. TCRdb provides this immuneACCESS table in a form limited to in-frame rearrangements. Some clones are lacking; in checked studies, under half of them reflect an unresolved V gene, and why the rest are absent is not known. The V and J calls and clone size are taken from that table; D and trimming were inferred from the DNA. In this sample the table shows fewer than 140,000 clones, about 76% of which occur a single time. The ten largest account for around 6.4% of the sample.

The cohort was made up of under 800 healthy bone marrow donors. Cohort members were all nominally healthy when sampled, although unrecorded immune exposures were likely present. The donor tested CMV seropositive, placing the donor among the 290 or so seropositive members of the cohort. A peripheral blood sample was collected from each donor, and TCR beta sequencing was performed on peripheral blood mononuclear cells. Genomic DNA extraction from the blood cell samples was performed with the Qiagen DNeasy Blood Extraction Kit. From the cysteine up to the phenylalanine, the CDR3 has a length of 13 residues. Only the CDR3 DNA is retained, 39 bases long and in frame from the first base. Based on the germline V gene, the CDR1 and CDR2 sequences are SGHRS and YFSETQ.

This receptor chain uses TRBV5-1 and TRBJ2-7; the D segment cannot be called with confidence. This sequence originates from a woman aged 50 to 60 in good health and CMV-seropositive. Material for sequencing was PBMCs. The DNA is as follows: TGCGCCAGCAGCTTGGTTTCTTCCTTCGAGCAGTACTTC. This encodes CASSLVSSFEQYF.